These 7 T cell receptor beta chains share one sample of origin, sequenced in a study of cytomegalovirus exposure and HLA in healthy donors. It was with 60 Vbeta and 13 Jbeta primers that the PCR ran. The table came from immunoSEQ multiplex PCR; TCRdb's copy has only in-frame clones and leaves some out. Here the sample spans tens of thousands of clones, about 84% being singletons. The sample comprised PBMCs. Receptors originate from a girl aged 2-15 years in good health and CMV-seropositive.

The rearrangement joins TRBV7-9 to TRBJ1-1; D is uncertain. This CDR3 is built from 14 residues. V gave up 1 base and J gave up 1 base, with 7 bases separating them. Germline V gene sequence: CDR1 SEHNR, CDR2 FQNEAQ (reference sequence). The CDR3 sequence: CASSLEYRNTEAFF. DNA of the CDR3: TGTGCCAGCAGCTTAGAATACAGGAACACTGAAGCTTTCTTT.

This clone has only one observation. The J gene is TRBJ2-1, the V gene TRBV10-3; perhaps TRBD1 as D (6 bases). Per the germline V gene, CDR1 is ENHRY and CDR2 is SYGVKD. The V and J ends lost 6 bases and 5 bases respectively, with 8 bases between them. The CDR3 is 12 residues long. CDR3 nucleotide sequence: TGTGCCATCAGACAGGGAAACAATGAGCAGTTCTTC. Protein product: CAIRQGNNEQFF.

The rearrangement uses TRBV18 and TRBJ2-7; 10 bases fit TRBD2. The V segment lost 3 bases and the J segment 0 bases; nucleotides outside the gene matches: 5. Germline-derived CDR1 and CDR2 are KGHSH and LQKENI. This CDR3 region has 16 residues. The chain's CDR3 is CASSPFGLAVSYEQYF. The CDR3, as DNA: TGTGCCAGCTCACCTTTTGGACTAGCGGTCTCCTACGAGCAGTACTTC.

The chain employs TRBV9 and TRBJ1-1; possibly TRBD1 for D (6 bases). Looked up from germline, CDR1 is SGDLS and CDR2 is YYNGEE. The CDR3 spans 14 residues. The V and J ends lost 4 bases and 1 base respectively, with 11 bases between them. CDR3 sequence: CASSPGQSNTEAFF. The CDR3 nucleotides read TGTGCCAGCAGCCCGGGACAATCGAACACTGAAGCTTTCTTT.

This clone has a handful of counts. The V and J genes are TRBV7-9 and TRBJ1-4, with 10 bases aligning to TRBD1. V dropped 3 bases and J dropped 8; count of bases not matched to a gene: 6. Germline lookup yields CDR1 SEHNR and CDR2 FQNEAQ (reference sequence). This CDR3 comprises 15 residues. The CDR3 nucleotides read TGTGCCAGCAGCTTGGGGACAGGGGTGGCCGAAAAACTGTTTTTT. Translating gives CASSLGTGVAEKLFF.

This clone showed up just a few times. The genes are TRBV29-1 and TRBJ2-5, with D uncertain. Germline CDR1 reads SQVTM; CDR2 reads ANQGSEA. This CDR3 is built from 12 residues. Between the trimmed V and J ends, which lost 5 bases and 4 bases, there was a span of 11 bases. Here the CDR3 reads CSVLSGGETQYF. In DNA, the CDR3 is TGCAGCGTTCTGTCCGGCGGAGAGACCCAGTACTTC.

The chain is built from TRBV28 and TRBJ2-1; 7 bases agree with TRBD1. The CDR3 totals 16 residues. In germline, CDR1 is MDHEN, CDR2 SYDVKM. The junction had 18 bases not matched to a gene; V was cut back by 7 bases and J by 9 bases. The CDR3 nucleotides are TGTGCCAGCACCGAGGGGCCGGCAGGGGGTTATGGTGAGCAGTTCTTC. Translating gives CASTEGPAGGYGEQFF.